This TCR beta chain was observed in a study of beta chain features in type 1 diabetes. The entirety of the isolated RNA underwent reverse transcription, so expressed TCRB transcripts were sequenced. Profiled with immunoSEQ multiplex PCR; TCRdb holds only in-frame clones, not every one. This sample has about 150,000 clones, with approximately 8.1% found just once. This CDR3 has 11 residues. CDR1 and CDR2 (germline): ENHRY, SYGVKD. Whole-study results and caveats: When VDJ junctions were examined, type 1 diabetes patients showed fewer insertions and more deletions. Amplification by PCR could prefer shorter templates, with the same effect in patients and controls. Shortening that was moderate but significant affected the TCRB CDR3s of Type 1 diabetes patients in all four CD4+ subsets. Any HLA-type effect on TCRB rearrangement remained unresolved here.

Turning to this clone: The antigen is not known. Germline is not matched at one junction end, which may reflect a read error.

Sorting with CD45RO/CCR7/CD25/CD127/CD95/CD27 yielded naive, central memory, regulatory and stem-like memory CD4+ cells. The sequenced material came from central memory CD4+ T cells from blood. The gene calls are TRBV10-3 and TRBJ1-2; D ambiguous. The sequence was obtained from a young man with type 1 diabetes. DNA for the CDR3: TGTGCCAGCAGTTCTGCGCGAGGCTACACCTTC. This codes for CASSSARGYTF.